The 30 T cell receptor beta chains below all came from one sample that was sequenced in a study of blood T cell repertoires in COVID-19. The assay was immunoSEQ multiplex PCR, and TCRdb's table has in-frame clones only and misses some. The sample yields about 90,000 clones, 76% seen once. Sequencing was carried out using peripheral blood. Receptors were obtained from a man aged 65 to 79 with acute or convalescent COVID-19.

Comment on this clone: Other nucleotide sequences from this sample produce the same CDR3. The rearrangement links TRBV6-6 to TRBJ2-7; D might be TRBD2 (5 bases). Trimming stripped 0 bases from V and 2 bases from J, with 11 bases between. The CDR3 is 15 residues long. Per the germline V gene, CDR1 is MNHNY and CDR2 is SVGAGI (reference sequence). The CDR3 spells CASSYSRTGTYEQYF. The CDR3 nucleotides are TGTGCCAGCAGTTACTCCAGGACTGGTACCTACGAGCAGTACTTC.

The sample holds many counts of this clone. The CDR3: CASSPPLGQGMEKLFF. In nucleotides, the CDR3 is TGTGCCAGCTCACCACCTTTGGGACAGGGGATGGAAAAACTGTTTTTT. This sequence joins TRBV18 and TRBJ1-4, with 10 bases identical to TRBD1. The CDR3 consists of 16 residues. The germline V gene encodes CDR1 KGHSH and CDR2 LQKENI. V was pared by 0 bases and J by 8 bases, with 6 bases of the junction left unmatched. The variable domain in full, completed from reference TRBV18 and TRBJ1-4, reads NAGVMQNPRHLVRRRGQEARLRCSPMKGHSHVYWYRQLPEEGLKFMVYLQKENIIDESGMPKERFSAEFPKEGPSILRIQQVVRGDSAAYFCASSPPLGQGMEKLFFGSGTQLSVL.

The sample holds a few counts of this clone. The chain uses TRBV25-1 and TRBJ2-6, with D possibly matching TRBD1 (5 bases). Germline V CDR1 and CDR2: MGHDK, SYGVNS. The V end lost 4 bases, the J end lost 3 bases, and 10 bases lay between the germline ends. The CDR3 contains 15 residues. The CDR3 DNA reads TGTGCCAGCAGTGCAGGGTCTGGTGGGGCCAACGTCCTGACTTTC. Translation gives CASSAGSGGANVLTF.

The chain is built from TRBV5-1 and TRBJ2-2; a weak D match, TRBD2 (5 bases). V was clipped by 4 bases and J by 2 bases, with 9 bases between them. This CDR3 comprises 14 residues. The germline CDR1 and CDR2 sequences are SGHRS and YFSETQ. CDR3 nucleotides: TGCGCCAGCAGCCCAACTAGAAACACCGGGGAGCTGTTTTTT. This gives the protein CASSPTRNTGELFF.

This rearrangement joins TRBV5-8 to TRBJ1-5, with D tentatively TRBD1 (5 bases). This CDR3 comprises 16 residues. V shed 3 bases and J shed 4 bases, with 17 bases lying between them. Germline V gives CDR1 SGHTS, CDR2 YDEGEE. The CDR3 region has the DNA TGTGCCAGCAGCTCCGATAGACAGACCCAAAATCAGCCCCAGCATTTT. It yields the protein CASSSDRQTQNQPQHF.

The chain carries TRBV7-9 and TRBJ2-5; D unresolved. This CDR3 has 14 amino acids. CDR1 and CDR2 (germline): SEHNR, FQNEAQ (reference sequence). V lost 4 bases, J lost 3 bases, and 12 bases lay in between. The chain's CDR3 is CASSSPNSKETQYF. CDR3 DNA: TGTGCCAGCAGCTCCCCTAACAGTAAAGAGACCCAGTACTTC. Drawing the rest from reference TRBV7-9 and TRBJ2-5, the complete variable domain is DTGVSQNPRHKITKRGQNVTFRCDPISEHNRLYWYRQTLGQGPEFLTYFQNEAQLEKSRLLSDRFSAERPKGSFSTLEIQRTEQGDSAMYLCASSSPNSKETQYFGPGTRLLVL.

In this sample, this clone turned up once. V usage is TRBV19 and J usage is TRBJ2-1; 11 positions match TRBD1. CDR3 length: 17 amino acids. Germline V gene data show CDR1 as LNHDA and CDR2 as SQIVND (reference sequence). The J segment lost 1 base and the V segment lost 1 base, leaving 3 bases of the junction unmatched. CDR3 sequence reads: CASSIGRDRGSYNEQFF. In DNA, the CDR3 is TGTGCCAGTAGTATAGGCAGGGACAGGGGGTCCTACAATGAGCAGTTCTTC.

This clone was counted many times. The chain recombines TRBV5-6 with TRBJ2-7; TRBD2 might be the D (6 bases). Germline CDR1 and CDR2: SGHDT and YYEEEE. Trimming left V 0 bases short and J 5 bases short, with 12 bases between. CDR3 size: 14 residues. The CDR3 sequence: CASSLEGLLDEQYV. The CDR3, as DNA: TGTGCCAGCAGCTTGGAGGGACTTCTCGACGAGCAGTACGTC.

The J gene is TRBJ2-2, the V gene TRBV7-3; D is possibly TRBD2 (6 bases). Trimming removed 8 bases from V and 4 bases from J, with 11 bases in between. Per the germline V gene, CDR1 is SGHTA and CDR2 is FQGTGA. The CDR3 length is 13 residues. CDR3 bases: TGTGCCAGCTCCCTGGGGGGCACCGGGGAGCTGTTTTTT. It yields the protein CASSLGGTGELFF.

This clone appeared a single time. This chain joins TRBV2 and TRBJ2-1, with 10 bases lining up with TRBD2. The V gene end was trimmed by 5 bases and the J gene end by 3 bases; junction bases not matched to a gene: 4. The CDR3 is 15 amino acids. Germline CDR1 reads SNHLY; CDR2 reads FYNNEI. The CDR3, as DNA: TGTGCCAGCAGTTACAGCGGGGGGGGCTACAATGAGCAGTTCTTC. This codes for CASSYSGGGYNEQFF.

The chain couples TRBV19 to TRBJ1-1; 7 nucleotides agree with TRBD1. The CDR3 length is 13 residues. The J segment lost 1 base and the V segment lost 8 bases, leaving 4 bases of the junction unmatched. Germline V gene sequence: CDR1 LNHDA, CDR2 SQIVND (reference sequence). CDR3: CASEDRTNTEAFF. CDR3 in DNA: TGTGCCAGTGAGGACAGGACGAACACTGAAGCTTTCTTT. Filled out from reference TRBV19 and TRBJ1-1, the complete variable domain reads DGGITQSPKYLFRKEGQNVTLSCEQNLNHDAMYWYRQDPGQGLRLIYYSQIVNDFQKGDIAEGYSVSREKKESFPLTVTSAQKNPTAFYLCASEDRTNTEAFFGQGTRLTVV.

V and J are TRBV2 and TRBJ1-5, with D tentatively TRBD1 (6 bases). Trimming took off 6 bases at V and 7 bases at J, with 22 bases between the two ends. Germline V lookup: CDR1 SNHLY, CDR2 FYNNEI. This CDR3 spans 16 amino acids. This chain's CDR3 is CASSRTTGTYGQPQHF. The CDR3 DNA reads as TGTGCCAGCAGCAGAACGACAGGAACCTACGGGCAGCCCCAGCATTTT.

This chain links TRBV5-1 with TRBJ2-1; 8 bases match TRBD2. The trim removed 9 bases at V and 6 bases at J, leaving 5 bases unmatched. The CDR3 runs 12 residues. The V gene's germline CDR1 is SGHRS and CDR2 YFSETQ. CDR3 amino acids: CATGRDFNEQFF. The CDR3 coding sequence is TGCGCCACCGGGAGGGACTTCAATGAGCAGTTCTTC.

This clone was detected once. V gene TRBV5-1 combines with J gene TRBJ2-2; 12 positions agree with TRBD2. The V gene end was trimmed by 4 bases and the J gene end by 4 bases; junction bases not matched to a gene: 5. Germline loops: CDR1 SGHRS, CDR2 YFSETQ. The CDR3 covers 16 residues. CDR3: CASSPTSGGSTGELFF. The CDR3, as DNA: TGCGCCAGCAGCCCTACTAGCGGGGGGTCCACCGGGGAGCTGTTTTTT. The full variable domain, with the rest looked up from reference TRBV5-1 and TRBJ2-2, is KAGVTQTPRYLIKTRGQQVTLSCSPISGHRSVSWYQQTPGQGLQFLFEYFSETQRNKGNFPGRFSGRQFSNSRSEMNVSTLELGDSALYLCASSPTSGGSTGELFFGEGSRLTVL.

The rearrangement uses TRBV6-5 and TRBJ2-1; D possibly corresponds to TRBD2 (7 bases). The CDR3 sequence is 13 residues long. The V gene lost 8 bases and the J gene lost 9 bases, with 17 bases spanning the gap. Germline CDR1 reads MNHEY; CDR2 reads SVGAGI. CDR3 loop: CASFKGGSGEQFF. Written as DNA, the CDR3 is TGTGCCAGCTTCAAGGGGGGGTCCGGTGAGCAGTTCTTC.

The V gene is TRBV5-6, the J gene TRBJ2-7; 8 nucleotides line up with TRBD2. This CDR3 comprises 14 residues. Germline V gene sequence: CDR1 SGHDT, CDR2 YYEEEE. The V gene end was trimmed by 4 bases and the J gene end by 4 bases; junction bases not matched to a gene: 7. CDR3 sequence (DNA): TGTGCCAGCAGCACCCTATCGGGGGGGTACGAGCAGTACGTC. This translates into CASSTLSGGYEQYV.

This clone was seen a handful of times. V gene TRBV5-6 combines with J gene TRBJ2-5, with 9 bases identical to TRBD1. The CDR3 totals 16 residues. Losses at the gene ends were 5 bases for V and 3 bases for J; bases not matched to a gene: 11. Germline assignment: CDR1 SGHDT and CDR2 YYEEEE. The CDR3 region has the DNA TGTGCCAGCAGTTACAGGGGGCGCCTAAGGGAAGAGACCCAGTACTTC. Amino acids: CASSYRGRLREETQYF.

This chain joins TRBV7-8 and TRBJ1-6, with 7 bases fitting TRBD1. V was pared by 1 base and J by 10 bases, with 16 bases of the junction left unmatched. Looked up from germline, CDR1 is SGHVS and CDR2 is FQNEAQ. This CDR3 contains 18 residues. CDR3 region: CASSLEGGNRGGGSPLHF. CDR3 DNA: TGTGCCAGCAGCTTAGAAGGGGGGAACAGGGGCGGAGGGTCACCCCTCCACTTT.

The chain links TRBV28 to TRBJ2-7, with 7 nucleotides matching TRBD2. The CDR3 consists of 12 residues. J gave up 7 bases and V 8 bases, and 8 bases lay outside the gene matches. The germline V gene has CDR1 MDHEN and CDR2 SYDVKM. Written as DNA, the CDR3 is TGTGCCAGCGGACTGGGGGGGAGGGAGCAGTACTTC. Its translation: CASGLGGREQYF.

This clone was seen a handful of times. V usage is TRBV7-2 and J usage is TRBJ1-2; D is uncertain. This CDR3 contains 14 residues. CDR1 and CDR2 (germline): SGHTA, FQGNSA. V was trimmed by 1 base and J by 8 bases, leaving 14 bases between them. CDR3 nucleotide sequence: TGTGCCAGCAGCTTAGGGGTCCTAACGGGAGGCTACACCTTC. Protein: CASSLGVLTGGYTF.

V gene TRBV12-5 combines with J gene TRBJ1-1; 7 bases are a match to TRBD1. V was pared by 6 bases and J by 4 bases, with 11 bases of the junction left unmatched. The CDR3 is made up of 15 amino acids. In germline, CDR1 is LGHNT, CDR2 FRNRAP. The CDR3 is CASGPSGGTGTEAFF. CDR3 bases: TGTGCTAGTGGACCTTCAGGGGGTACGGGCACTGAAGCTTTCTTT.

The genes are TRBV3-1 (or the pseudogene TRBV3-2) and TRBJ1-2; D gene ambiguous. V gave up 3 bases and J gave up 5 bases, with 19 bases separating them. Germline V gene sequence: CDR1 LGHDT, CDR2 YNNKEL (reference sequence). The CDR3 is 16 residues long. DNA of the CDR3: TGTGCCAGCAGCCACGAAACGGCCCGAGGGCCTTATGGCTACACCTTC. Amino acids: CASSHETARGPYGYTF.

The chain has TRBV7-8 and TRBJ2-1; D is uncertain. V was pared by 5 bases and J by 8 bases, with 22 bases between. Germline CDR1 reads SGHVS; CDR2 reads FQNEAQ. The CDR3 has 16 residues. The CDR3 sequence is CASSPIEVFSWDEQFF. The CDR3 nucleotides read TGTGCCAGCAGCCCGATTGAGGTATTTAGCTGGGATGAGCAGTTCTTC.

J is TRBJ2-5 and V is TRBV5-4, with 7 bases lining up with TRBD2. Germline V lookup: CDR1 SGHNT, CDR2 YYREEE (reference sequence). V shed 4 bases, J shed 5 bases, and the junction held 5 bases outside the gene matches. The CDR3 extends over 13 amino acids. The CDR3 region has the DNA TGTGCCAGCAGCCCGGGAGGAGAGGAGACCCAGTACTTC. This codes for CASSPGGEETQYF.

This chain connects TRBV6-6 to TRBJ2-2, with TRBD1 as a possible D gene (6 bases). Germline CDR1 reads MNHNY; CDR2 reads SVGAGI (reference sequence). The CDR3 spans 13 residues. With 6 bases removed from V and 1 base from J, the gap between germline ends came to 6 bases. CDR3 protein: CASRTGNTGELFF. CDR3 bases: TGTGCCAGCAGGACAGGGAACACCGGGGAGCTGTTTTTT.

CDR3: CASSFLHTEAFF. In DNA form, the CDR3 reads TGTGCCAGCAGTTTCCTCCACACTGAAGCTTTCTTT. The genes are TRBV28 and TRBJ1-1; the D is unclear. This CDR3 comprises 12 residues. CDR1 is MDHEN, CDR2 SYDVKM, per germline. The V end lost 3 bases, the J end lost 3 bases, and 5 bases lay between the germline ends.

The V gene is TRBV3-1 (or the pseudogene TRBV3-2), the J gene TRBJ2-7, with 11 positions matching TRBD1. J gave up 6 bases and V 4 bases, and 5 bases lay outside the gene matches. CDR1 LGHDT and CDR2 YNNKEL come from the germline V gene (reference sequence). The length of the CDR3 is 14 residues. CDR3 sequence reads: CASSPGQGAAEQYF. For the CDR3, the DNA is TGTGCCAGCAGCCCAGGACAGGGGGCGGCCGAGCAGTACTTC.

V is TRBV11-2 and J is TRBJ2-7; 11 bases are a match to TRBD2. This CDR3 spans 15 amino acids. V gave up 5 bases and J gave up 9 bases; unmatched junction bases: 12. CDR1 and CDR2 (germline): SGHAT, FQNNGV. The chain's CDR3 is CASSATGTSGERQYF. For the CDR3, the DNA is TGTGCCAGCAGCGCCACCGGGACTAGCGGCGAGAGGCAGTACTTC. Combining the CDR3 with reference TRBV11-2 and TRBJ2-7 gives the whole variable domain EAGVAQSPRYKIIEKRQSVAFWCNPISGHATLYWYQQILGQGPKLLIQFQNNGVVDDSQLPKDRFSAERLKGVDSTLKIQPAKLEDSAVYLCASSATGTSGERQYFGPGTRLTVT.

The chain carries TRBV18 and TRBJ2-1, with TRBD1 matching 9 bases. The CDR3 loop spans 16 amino acids. Germline V gene lookup returns CDR1 KGHSH and CDR2 LQKENI. V gave up 3 bases and J gave up 5 bases; unmatched junction bases: 8. CDR3 loop: CASSPSGQGLNNEQFF. CDR3 DNA sequence: TGTGCCAGCTCACCCTCTGGACAGGGGTTAAACAATGAGCAGTTCTTC.

This chain connects TRBV30 to TRBJ1-1, with a possible D match to TRBD1 (6 bases). From germline, CDR1 is GTSNPN and CDR2 SVGIG (reference sequence). The CDR3 is 16 residues long. Trimming left V 0 bases short and J 6 bases short, with 20 bases between. The CDR3 is CAWSVKGNGGHAEAFF. The CDR3 DNA follows: TGTGCCTGGAGTGTGAAGGGGAACGGGGGGCATGCTGAAGCTTTCTTT.